These 28 T cell receptor beta chains came from one sample sequenced in a study of T cells after yellow fever vaccination. TCRdb called the 5' RACE reads again in MiXCR, with one record for every CDR3 protein. The data show around 350,000 distinct CDR3 sequences, with around 10% seen just once and 18% held by the top ten. The sample in question was PBMCs, obtained on the day of the first yellow fever vaccination. These receptor sequences come from a man aged 18-30 years who received the YFV17D yellow fever vaccine.

This chain links TRBV10-3 with TRBJ2-2; unclear D gene. This CDR3 contains 13 residues. Looked up from germline, CDR1 is ENHRY and CDR2 is SYGVKD. Trimming stripped 2 bases from V and 6 bases from J, with 7 bases between. Here the CDR3 reads CAISEGGAGELFF. DNA of the CDR3: TGTGCCATCAGTGAGGGCGGCGCCGGGGAGCTGTTTTTT.

The V and J genes are TRBV6-6 and TRBJ1-3, with D possibly matching TRBD1 (6 bases). Trimming removed 7 bases from V and 0 bases from J, with 7 bases in between. This CDR3 has 13 amino acids. Germline V gene data show CDR1 as MNHNY and CDR2 as SVGAGI (reference sequence). This CDR3 is CASTDSSGNTIYF. The CDR3 nucleotides are TGTGCCAGCACGGACAGCTCTGGAAACACCATATATTTT.

This clonotype was observed a handful of times. CDR3 loop: CASRTLYGAGANVLTF. The DNA for the CDR3 is TGTGCCAGCAGAACCTTGTACGGGGCTGGGGCCAACGTCCTGACTTTC. The J gene is TRBJ2-6, the V gene TRBV6-2 or TRBV6-3, with TRBD2 as a possible D gene (5 bases). The germline V and J ends were trimmed by 6 bases and 2 bases, with 14 bases remaining between them. Germline values: CDR1 MNHEY, CDR2 SVGEGT. The CDR3 is 16 amino acids.

This clonotype occurred a few times. The chain is built from TRBV5-4 and TRBJ2-3, with a weak D call TRBD2 (5 bases). The ends were cut back, 0 bases at V and 1 base at J, with 9 bases in the middle. Germline CDR1 reads SGHNT; CDR2 reads YYREEE (reference sequence). This CDR3 has 15 amino acids. DNA of the CDR3: TGTGCCAGCAGCTTGGCTAGCCCGGGCACAGATACGCAGTATTTT. Translating gives CASSLASPGTDTQYF.

There are many counts of this clonotype. The chain is built from TRBV19 and TRBJ1-5; D possibly corresponds to TRBD1 (5 bases). V lost 7 bases and J lost 5, with 12 bases in between. This CDR3 spans 13 amino acids. In germline, CDR1 is LNHDA, CDR2 SQIVND (reference sequence). The CDR3 coding sequence is TGTGCCAGTATGGGGACGGGAGATCAGCCCCAGCATTTT. Translated: CASMGTGDQPQHF. The full variable domain, rest sourced from reference TRBV19 and TRBJ1-5, is DGGITQSPKYLFRKEGQNVTLSCEQNLNHDAMYWYRQDPGQGLRLIYYSQIVNDFQKGDIAEGYSVSREKKESFPLTVTSAQKNPTAFYLCASMGTGDQPQHFGDGTRLSIL.

This clonotype was counted many times. V and J are TRBV11-2 and TRBJ2-1, with 13 bases aligning to TRBD2. The CDR3 is made up of 16 amino acids. J lost 4 bases, V lost 1 base, and 1 base had no gene match. The germline V gene encodes CDR1 SGHAT and CDR2 FQNNGV. The CDR3 DNA reads as TGTGCCAGCAGCTTAGTACTAGCGGGGGGGTACAATGAGCAGTTCTTC. It is translated as CASSLVLAGGYNEQFF.

The chain joins TRBV27 to TRBJ2-5; D ambiguous. Germline V CDR1 and CDR2: MNHEY, SMNVEV (reference sequence). The V end lost 6 bases, the J end lost 4 bases, and 21 bases lay between the germline ends. The CDR3 is made up of 16 amino acids. The CDR3 DNA reads TGTGCCAGCAGCGAGCTCTACGGACGAGCAGGAGAGACCCAGTACTTC. Protein: CASSELYGRAGETQYF.

V and J are TRBV7-9 and TRBJ2-7; a possible D gene is TRBD2 (7 bases). Germline CDR1 SEHNR, CDR2 FQNEAQ (reference sequence). Deletions cut 4 bases from V and 7 bases from J, with 17 bases between. The CDR3 is made up of 14 amino acids. The CDR3: CASSSEGGRREQYF. CDR3 coding DNA: TGTGCCAGCAGCTCCGAGGGGGGGCGGAGGGAGCAGTACTTC.

The chain carries TRBV18 and TRBJ2-5; tentatively, D is TRBD1 (5 bases). Trimming left V 7 bases short and J 3 bases short, with 18 bases between. Germline CDR1 is KGHSH and CDR2 is LQKENI. The CDR3 extends over 15 amino acids. DNA for the CDR3: TGTGCCAGCTTACCTATGGCCACAGGCGAAGAGACCCAGTACTTC. This sequence encodes CASLPMATGEETQYF. Full variable domain (rest looked up from reference TRBV18 and TRBJ2-5): NAGVMQNPRHLVRRRGQEARLRCSPMKGHSHVYWYRQLPEEGLKFMVYLQKENIIDESGMPKERFSAEFPKEGPSILRIQQVVRGDSAAYFCASLPMATGEETQYFGPGTRLLVL.

The chain carries TRBV2 and TRBJ2-5; the match to TRBD2 covers 11 bases. The CDR3 covers 16 residues. Germline CDR1 reads SNHLY; CDR2 reads FYNNEI. The V gene end was trimmed by 0 bases and the J gene end by 5 bases; junction bases not matched to a gene: 5. CDR3 sequence (DNA): TGTGCCAGCAGTGAAGCGCCACTAGCGGGGGTGGAGACCCAGTACTTC. Its protein is CASSEAPLAGVETQYF.

This clonotype has a count of ten or more. In nucleotides, the CDR3 is TGCGCCAGCAGCTCCGACGGACAGTCGTCTGGGGAGCTGTTTTTT. Its translation: CASSSDGQSSGELFF. The genes are TRBV5-1 and TRBJ2-2; D is possibly TRBD1 (6 bases). The V gene's germline CDR1 is SGHRS and CDR2 YFSETQ. The CDR3 is 15 amino acids. With 3 bases removed from V and 8 bases from J, the gap between germline ends came to 17 bases.

The gene calls are TRBV10-3 and TRBJ2-3; TRBD1 aligns across 7 bases. V gave up 2 bases and J gave up 4 bases; unmatched junction bases: 3. This CDR3 has 14 residues. Germline CDR1 reads ENHRY; CDR2 reads SYGVKD. CDR3 nucleotides: TGTGCCATCAGTGAGAGGGGGCAGGCAGATACGCAGTATTTT. Translated, it gives CAISERGQADTQYF.

The chain has TRBV12-3 or TRBV12-4 and TRBJ1-1, with 9 nucleotides matching TRBD1. The V segment lost 6 bases and the J segment 10 bases; nucleotides outside the gene matches: 15. The length of the CDR3 is 15 residues. The CDR3 DNA follows: TGTGCCAGCAGCACAAAAGGAACAGGGGGCAGTCTAGCTTTCTTT. It translates to CASSTKGTGGSLAFF.

V usage is TRBV7-2 and J usage is TRBJ2-3, with 7 bases identical to TRBD1. Germline V gives CDR1 SGHTA, CDR2 FQGNSA. CDR3 length equals 17 residues. V was clipped by 6 bases and J by 0 bases; unmatched bases: 12. CDR3 nucleotide sequence: TGTGCCAGCAGGATGAAAACAGGGGATCATAGCACAGATACGCAGTATTTT. Encoded protein: CASRMKTGDHSTDTQYF.

This chain uses TRBV4-2 with TRBJ1-1; D remains ambiguous. V dropped 4 bases and J dropped 0 bases, with 15 bases sitting between them. CDR3 length equals 16 residues. CDR1 and CDR2 (germline): LGHNA, YNFKEQ. The CDR3 DNA reads TGTGCCAGCAGCCGAACCTTTACACGAATGAACACTGAAGCTTTCTTT. Its protein is CASSRTFTRMNTEAFF.

The chain couples TRBV20-1 to TRBJ1-2, with 8 bases fitting TRBD1. This CDR3 region has 15 residues. The J segment lost 2 bases and the V segment lost 4 bases, leaving 9 bases of the junction unmatched. Germline lookup yields CDR1 DFQATT and CDR2 SNEGSKA (reference sequence). CDR3: CSANPAGGVNYGYTF. For the CDR3, the DNA is TGCAGTGCTAATCCGGCAGGGGGCGTGAACTATGGCTACACCTTC.

In this sample, this clonotype turned up a few times. CDR3 coding DNA: TGTGCCAGCAGGGGCAGGACAGGGGCCACTGAAGCTTTCTTT. This translates into CASRGRTGATEAFF. The V call is TRBV6-2 or TRBV6-3, the J call TRBJ1-1; 9 nucleotides line up with TRBD1. Per the germline V gene, CDR1 is MNHEY and CDR2 is SVGEGT. The V segment lost 6 bases and the J segment 4 bases; nucleotides outside the gene matches: 6. CDR3 length equals 14 residues.

This clonotype was observed a handful of times. This chain joins TRBV7-9 and TRBJ1-1; TRBD1 is a possible D gene (6 bases). Germline values: CDR1 SEHNR, CDR2 FQNEAQ (reference sequence). The CDR3 is made up of 14 amino acids. V gave up 3 bases and J gave up 3 bases, with 11 bases separating them. The CDR3 region has the DNA TGTGCCAGCAGCTTTTATACAGGGCACACTGAAGCTTTCTTT. The encoded protein is CASSFYTGHTEAFF.

The genes are TRBV27 and TRBJ2-7; D is perhaps TRBD1 (6 bases). Trimming took off 3 bases at V and 4 bases at J, with 13 bases between the two ends. Germline values: CDR1 MNHEY, CDR2 SMNVEV (reference sequence). The CDR3 has 14 residues. CDR3: CASSLRFQGYEQYF. CDR3 in DNA: TGTGCCAGCAGTTTGCGTTTCCAGGGGTACGAGCAGTACTTC.

This clonotype occurred a few times. The rearrangement links TRBV12-5 to TRBJ1-6; the match to TRBD1 covers 8 bases. Germline loops: CDR1 LGHNT, CDR2 FRNRAP. The CDR3 totals 15 residues. J lost 6 bases, V lost 6 bases, and 7 bases had no gene match. The CDR3 here is CASGRRDRSNSPLHF. In DNA, the CDR3 is TGTGCTAGTGGCCGCCGGGACAGGTCTAATTCACCCCTCCACTTT.

This clonotype was seen only a few times. The chain joins TRBV25-1 to TRBJ1-4, with D maybe TRBD1 (5 bases). Trimming stripped 3 bases from V and 7 bases from J, with 15 bases between. CDR1 is MGHDK and CDR2 is SYGVNS in the germline V gene. The CDR3 is made up of 15 amino acids. CDR3 sequence (DNA): TGTGCCAGCAGTGAGTCCTTGGACAAATTTGAAAAACTGTTTTTT. It translates to CASSESLDKFEKLFF.

This clonotype was recorded at least ten times. V is TRBV6-2 or TRBV6-3 and J is TRBJ2-3; D possibly corresponds to TRBD2 (5 bases). In germline, CDR1 is MNHEY, CDR2 SVGEGT. CDR3 length equals 14 residues. The ends were cut back, 5 bases at V and 3 bases at J, with 12 bases in the middle. CDR3 in amino acids: CASSDFLATDTQYF. In DNA, the CDR3 is TGTGCCAGCAGTGATTTTTTAGCGACAGATACGCAGTATTTT.

This clonotype has a handful of counts. The chain recombines TRBV7-6 with TRBJ1-1; D might be TRBD1 (6 bases). The germline CDR1 and CDR2 sequences are SGHVS and FNYEAQ. Trimming shortened V by 5 bases and J by 1 base, and 14 bases separated the two germline ends. The CDR3 spans 15 residues. CDR3 nucleotides: TGTGCCAGCAGCCTGAGGGACACTTGGAACACTGAAGCTTTCTTT. Its protein product is CASSLRDTWNTEAFF.

This clonotype came up a few times. This chain uses TRBV20-1 with TRBJ2-7; 9 nucleotides align to TRBD2. Germline CDR1 is DFQATT and CDR2 is SNEGSKA (reference sequence). V dropped 6 bases and J dropped 2; count of bases not matched to a gene: 11. CDR3 size: 15 residues. CDR3 nucleotides: TGCAGTGCGACCCCGGCGGGGGGGCCCGCCTACGAGCAGTACGTC. It specifies CSATPAGGPAYEQYV.

This clonotype has more than one count but fewer than ten. The rearrangement uses TRBV3-1 and TRBJ2-5; D unresolved. The CDR3 sequence is 15 residues long. From germline, CDR1 is LGHDT and CDR2 YNNKEL (reference sequence). V was cut by 1 base and J by 4 bases, with 13 bases left in between. This chain's CDR3 is CASSQAGLGPETQYF. The CDR3 bases are TGTGCCAGCAGCCAAGCTGGGTTAGGCCCAGAGACCCAGTACTTC.

This clonotype was observed at least ten times. The rearrangement links TRBV7-2 to TRBJ2-3; 8 bases are a match to TRBD1. Germline V CDR1 and CDR2: SGHTA, FQGNSA. CDR3 length equals 13 residues. With V trimmed by 6 bases and J by 4 bases, 3 bases remained unmatched. Written as DNA, the CDR3 is TGTGCCAGCAGGAGGACAGGGCCAGATACGCAGTATTTT. Protein sequence: CASRRTGPDTQYF.

This sequence joins TRBV12-3 or TRBV12-4 and TRBJ1-1; the D gene is possibly TRBD1 (5 bases). V shed 1 base and J shed 1 base, with 10 bases lying between them. The CDR3 is 15 residues long. The CDR3 DNA is TGTGCCAGCAGTTTAGGGGGGTCGGGGAACACTGAAGCTTTCTTT. This codes for CASSLGGSGNTEAFF.

This clonotype has a handful of counts. This chain connects TRBV4-1 to TRBJ2-5; 10 nucleotides match TRBD2. J lost 3 bases, V lost 4 bases, and 11 bases had no gene match. The CDR3 is 17 residues long. CDR1 and CDR2 (germline): MGHRA, YSYEKL. The CDR3 region has the DNA TGCGCCAGCAGCCGAACACCTAGCGGGGGAGACGAAGAGACCCAGTACTTC. Encoded protein: CASSRTPSGGDEETQYF.